This T cell receptor (beta chain) appears in the sequencing data of a study of CD8 T cells in ankylosing spondylitis. V was clipped by 5 bases and J by 7 bases; unmatched bases: 18. Germline CDR1 and CDR2: DFQATT and SNEGSKA (reference sequence). The length of the CDR3 is 16 residues. Notes on the study in general: What seemed typical of ankylosing spondylitis blood was a TCR beta motif built from under 10 highly homologous variants. CD8+ cells made up the disease-linked clones, which were relatively rare in peripheral blood. Earlier authors reported some of these motif variants in reactive arthritis synovial fluid and blood. Matched synovial fluid from ankylosing spondylitis patients was reported to be enriched for disease-linked clones.

Scientists made TCR beta libraries using quantitative 5'-RACE with molecular barcodes. TCRdb redid the calling of the 5' RACE reads with MiXCR, one entry per CDR3 protein. This table holds 100,000 to 150,000 distinct CDR3 sequences, about a sixth found once. In the case of this clonotype: Its antigen remains unidentified.

Sequences were obtained from blood, either unsorted or a sorted T cell fraction (not recorded which). The clonotype originates from a male donor with ankylosing spondylitis. The V and J genes are TRBV20-1 and TRBJ2-5, with TRBD1 matching over 8 bases. CDR3 sequence (DNA): TGCAGTGCTGGAGGGGGAAGCGGACAGGGCGGGGTGACCCAGTACTTC. It is translated as CSAGGGSGQGGVTQYF.